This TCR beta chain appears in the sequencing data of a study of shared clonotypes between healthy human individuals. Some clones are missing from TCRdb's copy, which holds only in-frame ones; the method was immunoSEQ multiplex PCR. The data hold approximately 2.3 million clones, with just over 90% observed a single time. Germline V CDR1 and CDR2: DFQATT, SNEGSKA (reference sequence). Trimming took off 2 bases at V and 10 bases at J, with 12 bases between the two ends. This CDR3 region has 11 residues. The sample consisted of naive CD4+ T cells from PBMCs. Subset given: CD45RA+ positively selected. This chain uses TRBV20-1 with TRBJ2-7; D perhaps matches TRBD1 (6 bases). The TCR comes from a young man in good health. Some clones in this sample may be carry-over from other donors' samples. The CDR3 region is CSARTGTDQYF. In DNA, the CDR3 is TGCAGTGCTAGAACAGGGACGGATCAGTACTTC.